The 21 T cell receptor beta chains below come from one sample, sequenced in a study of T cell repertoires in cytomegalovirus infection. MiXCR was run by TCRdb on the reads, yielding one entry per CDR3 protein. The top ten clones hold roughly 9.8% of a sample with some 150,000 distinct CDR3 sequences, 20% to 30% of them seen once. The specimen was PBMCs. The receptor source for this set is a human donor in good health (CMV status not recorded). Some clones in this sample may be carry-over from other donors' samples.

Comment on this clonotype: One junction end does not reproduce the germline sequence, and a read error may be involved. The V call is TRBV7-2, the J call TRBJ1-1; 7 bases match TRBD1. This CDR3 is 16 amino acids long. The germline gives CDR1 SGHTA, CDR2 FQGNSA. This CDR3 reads CAISLGQASLDTEAFF. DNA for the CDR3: TGTGCCATCAGCTTAGGACAGGCTTCGTTGGACACTGAAGCTTTCTTT. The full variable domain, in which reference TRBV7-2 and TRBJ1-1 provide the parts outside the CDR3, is GAGVSQSPSNKVTEKGKDVELRCDPISGHTALYWYRQSLGQGLEFLIYFQGNSAPDKSGLPSDRFSAERTGGSVSTLTIQRTQQEDSAVYLCAISLGQASLDTEAFFGQGTRLTVV.

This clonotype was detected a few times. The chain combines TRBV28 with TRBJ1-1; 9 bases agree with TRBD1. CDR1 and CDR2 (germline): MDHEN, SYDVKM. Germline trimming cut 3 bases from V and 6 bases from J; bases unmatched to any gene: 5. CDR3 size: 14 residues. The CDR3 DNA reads TGTGCCAGCAGTTTGAACAGGGGGCCCTCTGAAGCTTTCTTT. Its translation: CASSLNRGPSEAFF.

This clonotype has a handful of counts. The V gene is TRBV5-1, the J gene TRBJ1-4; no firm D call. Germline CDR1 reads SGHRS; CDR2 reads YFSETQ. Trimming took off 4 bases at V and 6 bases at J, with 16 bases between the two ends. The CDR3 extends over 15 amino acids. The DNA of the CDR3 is TGCGCCAGCAGCGAGGAGGGTGTGCTCTATGAAAAACTGTTTTTT. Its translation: CASSEEGVLYEKLFF.

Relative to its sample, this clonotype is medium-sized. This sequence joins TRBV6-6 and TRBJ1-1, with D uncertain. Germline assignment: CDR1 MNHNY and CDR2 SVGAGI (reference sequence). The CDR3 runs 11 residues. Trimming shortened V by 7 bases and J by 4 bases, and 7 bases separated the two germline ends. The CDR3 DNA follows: TGTGCCAGCACAGAGGGCACTGAAGCTTTCTTT. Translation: CASTEGTEAFF.

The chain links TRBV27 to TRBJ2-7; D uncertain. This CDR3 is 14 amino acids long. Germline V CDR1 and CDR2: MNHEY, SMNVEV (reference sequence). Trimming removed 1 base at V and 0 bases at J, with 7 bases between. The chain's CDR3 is CASSLFGSSYEQYF. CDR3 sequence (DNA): TGTGCCAGCAGTTTATTCGGGTCCTCCTACGAGCAGTACTTC.

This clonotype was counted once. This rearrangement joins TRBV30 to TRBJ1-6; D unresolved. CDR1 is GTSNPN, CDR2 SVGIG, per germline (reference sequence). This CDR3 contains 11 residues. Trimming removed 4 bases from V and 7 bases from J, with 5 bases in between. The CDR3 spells CAWKSNSPLHF. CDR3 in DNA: TGTGCCTGGAAATCCAATTCACCCCTCCACTTT.

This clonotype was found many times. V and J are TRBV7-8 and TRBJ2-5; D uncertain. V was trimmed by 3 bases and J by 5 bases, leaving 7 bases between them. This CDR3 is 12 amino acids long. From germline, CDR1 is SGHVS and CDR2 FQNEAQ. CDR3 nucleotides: TGTGCCAGCAGCTTCGTTTCGGAGACCCAGTACTTC. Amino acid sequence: CASSFVSETQYF.

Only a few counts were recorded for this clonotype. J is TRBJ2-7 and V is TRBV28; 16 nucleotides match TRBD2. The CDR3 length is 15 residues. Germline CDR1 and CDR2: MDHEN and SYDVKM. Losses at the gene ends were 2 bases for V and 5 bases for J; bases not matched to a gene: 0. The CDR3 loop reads CASSLGTSGRDEQYF. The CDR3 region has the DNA TGTGCCAGCAGTTTAGGGACTAGCGGGAGGGACGAGCAGTACTTC.

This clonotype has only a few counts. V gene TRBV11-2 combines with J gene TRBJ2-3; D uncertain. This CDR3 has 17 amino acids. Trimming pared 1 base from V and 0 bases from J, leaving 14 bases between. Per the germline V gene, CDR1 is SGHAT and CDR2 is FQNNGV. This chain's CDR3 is CASSLGQPTTSTDTQYF. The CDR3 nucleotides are TGTGCCAGCAGCTTAGGCCAACCAACCACTAGCACAGATACGCAGTATTTT.

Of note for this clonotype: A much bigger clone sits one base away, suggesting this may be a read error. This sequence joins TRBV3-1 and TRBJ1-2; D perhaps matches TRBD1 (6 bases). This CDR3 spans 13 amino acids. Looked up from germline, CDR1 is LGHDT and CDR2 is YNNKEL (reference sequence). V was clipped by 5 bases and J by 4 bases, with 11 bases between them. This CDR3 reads CASSSDSLYGYTF. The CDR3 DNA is TGTGCCAGCAGCTCGGACAGCCTCTATGGCTACACCTTC.

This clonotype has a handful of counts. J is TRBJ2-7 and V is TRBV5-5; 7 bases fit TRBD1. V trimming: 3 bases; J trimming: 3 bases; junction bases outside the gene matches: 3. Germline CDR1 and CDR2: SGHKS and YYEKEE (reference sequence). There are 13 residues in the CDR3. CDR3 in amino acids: CASSSGTDYEQYF. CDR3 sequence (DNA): TGTGCCAGCAGCTCCGGGACAGACTACGAGCAGTACTTC.

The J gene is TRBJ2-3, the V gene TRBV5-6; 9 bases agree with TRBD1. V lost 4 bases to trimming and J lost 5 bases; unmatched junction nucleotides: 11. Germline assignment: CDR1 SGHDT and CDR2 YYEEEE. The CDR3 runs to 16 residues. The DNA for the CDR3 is TGTGCCAGCAGCGGCCGGGACAGGGACATGATAGATACGCAGTATTTT. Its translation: CASSGRDRDMIDTQYF.

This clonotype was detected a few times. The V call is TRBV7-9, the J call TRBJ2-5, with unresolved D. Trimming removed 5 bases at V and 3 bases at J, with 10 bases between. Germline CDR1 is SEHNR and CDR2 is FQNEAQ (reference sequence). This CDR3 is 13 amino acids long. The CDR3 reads CASSPGLEETQYF. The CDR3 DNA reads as TGTGCCAGCAGCCCCGGCCTGGAAGAGACCCAGTACTTC.

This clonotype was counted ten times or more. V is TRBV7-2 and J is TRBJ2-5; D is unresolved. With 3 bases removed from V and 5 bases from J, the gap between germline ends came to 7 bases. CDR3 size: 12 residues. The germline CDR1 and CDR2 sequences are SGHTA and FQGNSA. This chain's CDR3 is CASSFLWETQYF. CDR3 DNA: TGTGCCAGCAGCTTCCTCTGGGAGACCCAGTACTTC.

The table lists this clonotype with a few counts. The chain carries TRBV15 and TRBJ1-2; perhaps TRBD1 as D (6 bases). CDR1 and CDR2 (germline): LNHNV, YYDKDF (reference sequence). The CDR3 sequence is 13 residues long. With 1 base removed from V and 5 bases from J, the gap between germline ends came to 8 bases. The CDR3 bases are TGTGCCACCAGCAGAGCGCAGGGGTATGGCTACACCTTC. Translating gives CATSRAQGYGYTF.

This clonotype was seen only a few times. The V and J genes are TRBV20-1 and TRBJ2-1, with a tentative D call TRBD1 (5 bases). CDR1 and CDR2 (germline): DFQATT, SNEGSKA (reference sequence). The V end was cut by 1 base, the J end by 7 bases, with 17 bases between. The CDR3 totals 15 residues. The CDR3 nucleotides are TGCAGTGCTAGAGCGGGCAGGGTCACGGAAAATGAGCAGTTCTTC. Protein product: CSARAGRVTENEQFF.

The CDR3 loop is CAGSRGQSTEAFF. The CDR3 DNA is TGTGCCGGCTCCAGGGGGCAGAGCACTGAAGCTTTCTTT. V gene TRBV7-4 combines with J gene TRBJ1-1; TRBD1 matches at 8 bases. The CDR3 consists of 13 residues. V lost 11 bases and J lost 4; bases outside the gene matches: 9. CDR1 and CDR2 (germline): SGHVT, SQSDAQ.

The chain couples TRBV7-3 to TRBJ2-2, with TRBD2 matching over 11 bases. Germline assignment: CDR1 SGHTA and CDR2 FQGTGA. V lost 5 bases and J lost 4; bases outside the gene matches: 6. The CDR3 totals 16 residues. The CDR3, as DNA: TGTGCCAGCAGCCCGGGACTAGCGGAGGGCACCGGGGAGCTGTTTTTT. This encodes CASSPGLAEGTGELFF.

CDR3 sequence: CASSSRTEITEAFF. In DNA form, the CDR3 reads TGTGCCAGCAGCTCGCGGACAGAAATCACTGAAGCTTTCTTT. The rearrangement uses TRBV5-6 and TRBJ1-1, with a possible D match to TRBD1 (6 bases). The CDR3 contains 14 residues. Trimming stripped 3 bases from V and 4 bases from J, with 13 bases between. CDR1 and CDR2 (germline): SGHDT, YYEEEE.

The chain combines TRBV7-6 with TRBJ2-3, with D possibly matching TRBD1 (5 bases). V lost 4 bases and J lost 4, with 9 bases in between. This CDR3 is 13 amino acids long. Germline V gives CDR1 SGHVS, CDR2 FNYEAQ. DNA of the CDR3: TGTGCCAGCAGCTACCTAGGGGCAGATACGCAGTATTTT. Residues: CASSYLGADTQYF.

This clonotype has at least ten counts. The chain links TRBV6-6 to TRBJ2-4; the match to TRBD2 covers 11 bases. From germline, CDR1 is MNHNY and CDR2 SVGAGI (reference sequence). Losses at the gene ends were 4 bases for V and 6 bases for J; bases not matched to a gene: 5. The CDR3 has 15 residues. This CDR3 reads CASSLAGGPGNIQYF. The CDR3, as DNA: TGTGCCAGCAGTTTAGCGGGGGGGCCAGGAAACATTCAGTACTTC.